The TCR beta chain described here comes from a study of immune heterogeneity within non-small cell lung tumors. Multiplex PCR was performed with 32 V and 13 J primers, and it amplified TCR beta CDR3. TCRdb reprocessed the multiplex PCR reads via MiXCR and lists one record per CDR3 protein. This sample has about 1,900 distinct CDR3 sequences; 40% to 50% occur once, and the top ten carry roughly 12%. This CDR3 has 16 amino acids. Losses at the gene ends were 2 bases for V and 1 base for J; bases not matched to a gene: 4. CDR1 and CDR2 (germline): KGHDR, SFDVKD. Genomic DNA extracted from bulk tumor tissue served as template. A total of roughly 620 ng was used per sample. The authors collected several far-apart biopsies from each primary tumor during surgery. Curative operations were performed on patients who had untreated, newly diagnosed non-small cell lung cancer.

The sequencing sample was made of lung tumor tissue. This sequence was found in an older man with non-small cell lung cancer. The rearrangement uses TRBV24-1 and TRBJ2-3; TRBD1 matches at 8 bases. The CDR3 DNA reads TGTGCCACCAGTGATTCGGCGGACAGGGGCACAGATACGCAGTATTTT. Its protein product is CATSDSADRGTDTQYF.